This TCR beta chain is from a study of shared clonotypes between healthy human individuals. Study results and limitations: The study sampled only blood, and tissue repertoires likely differ.

Some clones are missing from TCRdb's copy, which holds only in-frame ones; the method was immunoSEQ multiplex PCR. The sample contains over 2 million clones, approximately 90% of which appear only once. To note about this clone: Its antigen is not identified.

With 6 bases clipped from V and 5 bases from J, the junction kept 11 bases outside the gene matches. The CDR3 has 15 residues. Germline V lookup: CDR1 MNHEY, CDR2 SMNVEV (reference sequence). Sequencing was carried out using naive CD4+ T cells from PBMCs. The sample's subset: CD45RA+ positively selected. This sequence joins TRBV27 and TRBJ2-7, with 9 bases fitting TRBD1. The receptor was derived from a man between 18 and 35 years old in good health. Some clones in this sample may be carry-over from other donors' samples. CDR3 DNA sequence: TGTGCCAGCAGCTCCCTGGGACAGGGCTCGGACGAGCAGTACTTC. This codes for CASSSLGQGSDEQYF.